Below are 8 T cell receptor beta chains sequenced from a single sample in a study of T-cell reconstitution after alpha-beta-depleted transplantation in children. A TCRbeta library incorporating unique molecular identifiers was prepared. TCRdb re-called the PCR reads with MiXCR, one entry per CDR3 protein. Of about a million distinct CDR3 sequences listed, less than 30% are singletons. The sequencing here drew on PBMCs, mostly from graft donor cells, taken 360 days after TCRalphabeta/CD19-depleted stem cell transplant. The source of these receptors is a boy in the first two years of life who had a stem cell transplant for SCID, so the T cells may come from the graft donor.

This clonotype was observed a few times. The chain joins TRBV5-1 to TRBJ2-2; no clear D gene. Germline CDR1 reads SGHRS; CDR2 reads YFSETQ. The V end lost 1 base, the J end lost 4 bases, and 20 bases lay between the germline ends. The CDR3 has 18 residues. The CDR3 is CASSLFGSGRAVTGELFF. CDR3 sequence (DNA): TGCGCCAGCAGCTTGTTCGGCTCCGGTAGGGCGGTCACCGGGGAGCTGTTTTTT. Filled out from reference TRBV5-1 and TRBJ2-2, the complete variable domain reads KAGVTQTPRYLIKTRGQQVTLSCSPISGHRSVSWYQQTPGQGLQFLFEYFSETQRNKGNFPGRFSGRQFSNSRSEMNVSTLELGDSALYLCASSLFGSGRAVTGELFFGEGSRLTVL.

The sample holds a few counts of this clonotype. This chain connects TRBV20-1 to TRBJ2-3, with 10 bases identical to TRBD2. The CDR3 length is 15 residues. Germline loops: CDR1 DFQATT, CDR2 SNEGSKA (reference sequence). Trimming removed 1 base from V and 6 bases from J; junction bases left unmatched: 7. The CDR3 DNA follows: TGCAGTGCTAGAGTTGGACTAGCGGTCGAGGATACGCAGTATTTT. This sequence encodes CSARVGLAVEDTQYF.

This chain uses TRBV23-1 with TRBJ2-7, with 12 bases that match TRBD1. TRBV23-1 is assigned to the ORF class and has an uncertain function. The V gene end was trimmed by 2 bases and the J gene end by 5 bases; junction bases not matched to a gene: 4. The CDR3 extends over 15 amino acids. CDR3 nucleotides: TGCGCCAGCAGTCAAAACGGGACAGGGGGCGACGAGCAGTACTTC. Translating it yields CASSQNGTGGDEQYF.

The chain recombines TRBV16 with TRBJ2-2, with 8 bases lining up with TRBD1. The CDR3 loop spans 15 amino acids. With V trimmed by 3 bases and J by 7 bases, 7 bases remained unmatched. Germline-derived CDR1 and CDR2 are KGHSY and FQNENV. The CDR3, as DNA: TGTGCCAGCAGCCACCGGACAGGGTCAGGCGGGGAGCTGTTTTTT. It is translated as CASSHRTGSGGELFF.

Regarding this clonotype: This sequence may be a read error, since a much larger clone differs from it by one base. The rearrangement links TRBV7-3 to TRBJ2-3; no reliable D call. Trimming removed 2 bases from V and 2 bases from J, with 8 bases in between. Germline assignment: CDR1 SGHTA and CDR2 FQGTGA. CDR3 length equals 14 residues. CDR3 in DNA: TGTGCCAGCAGCTTACGGGTGAACACAGATACGCAGTATTTT. It codes for CASSLRVNTDTQYF.

This clonotype was observed many times. The genes are TRBV5-1 and TRBJ2-3; possibly TRBD2 for D (6 bases). Germline V gene sequence: CDR1 SGHRS, CDR2 YFSETQ. The ends were cut back, 0 bases at V and 2 bases at J, with 10 bases in the middle. CDR3 length: 15 amino acids. The CDR3 coding sequence is TGCGCCAGCAGCTTGGCCGCGGGGCTCACAGATACGCAGTATTTT. Its protein product is CASSLAAGLTDTQYF.

The rearrangement joins TRBV12-3 or TRBV12-4 to TRBJ2-7; D might be TRBD1 or TRBD2, each matching 5 bases. V lost 7 bases, J lost 1 base, and 14 bases lay in between. The CDR3 runs 14 residues. The CDR3 sequence: CASTERGRSYEQYF. The CDR3 coding sequence is TGTGCCAGCACTGAGAGGGGTCGGTCCTACGAGCAGTACTTC.

This clonotype was counted only a few times. In nucleotides, the CDR3 is TGTGCCAGCAGTTTAGCCCCTACGATGAACACTGAAGCTTTCTTT. This codes for CASSLAPTMNTEAFF. The chain links TRBV12-3 or TRBV12-4 to TRBJ1-1; D remains ambiguous. This CDR3 region has 15 residues. The V end lost 0 bases, the J end lost 0 bases, and 8 bases lay between the germline ends.